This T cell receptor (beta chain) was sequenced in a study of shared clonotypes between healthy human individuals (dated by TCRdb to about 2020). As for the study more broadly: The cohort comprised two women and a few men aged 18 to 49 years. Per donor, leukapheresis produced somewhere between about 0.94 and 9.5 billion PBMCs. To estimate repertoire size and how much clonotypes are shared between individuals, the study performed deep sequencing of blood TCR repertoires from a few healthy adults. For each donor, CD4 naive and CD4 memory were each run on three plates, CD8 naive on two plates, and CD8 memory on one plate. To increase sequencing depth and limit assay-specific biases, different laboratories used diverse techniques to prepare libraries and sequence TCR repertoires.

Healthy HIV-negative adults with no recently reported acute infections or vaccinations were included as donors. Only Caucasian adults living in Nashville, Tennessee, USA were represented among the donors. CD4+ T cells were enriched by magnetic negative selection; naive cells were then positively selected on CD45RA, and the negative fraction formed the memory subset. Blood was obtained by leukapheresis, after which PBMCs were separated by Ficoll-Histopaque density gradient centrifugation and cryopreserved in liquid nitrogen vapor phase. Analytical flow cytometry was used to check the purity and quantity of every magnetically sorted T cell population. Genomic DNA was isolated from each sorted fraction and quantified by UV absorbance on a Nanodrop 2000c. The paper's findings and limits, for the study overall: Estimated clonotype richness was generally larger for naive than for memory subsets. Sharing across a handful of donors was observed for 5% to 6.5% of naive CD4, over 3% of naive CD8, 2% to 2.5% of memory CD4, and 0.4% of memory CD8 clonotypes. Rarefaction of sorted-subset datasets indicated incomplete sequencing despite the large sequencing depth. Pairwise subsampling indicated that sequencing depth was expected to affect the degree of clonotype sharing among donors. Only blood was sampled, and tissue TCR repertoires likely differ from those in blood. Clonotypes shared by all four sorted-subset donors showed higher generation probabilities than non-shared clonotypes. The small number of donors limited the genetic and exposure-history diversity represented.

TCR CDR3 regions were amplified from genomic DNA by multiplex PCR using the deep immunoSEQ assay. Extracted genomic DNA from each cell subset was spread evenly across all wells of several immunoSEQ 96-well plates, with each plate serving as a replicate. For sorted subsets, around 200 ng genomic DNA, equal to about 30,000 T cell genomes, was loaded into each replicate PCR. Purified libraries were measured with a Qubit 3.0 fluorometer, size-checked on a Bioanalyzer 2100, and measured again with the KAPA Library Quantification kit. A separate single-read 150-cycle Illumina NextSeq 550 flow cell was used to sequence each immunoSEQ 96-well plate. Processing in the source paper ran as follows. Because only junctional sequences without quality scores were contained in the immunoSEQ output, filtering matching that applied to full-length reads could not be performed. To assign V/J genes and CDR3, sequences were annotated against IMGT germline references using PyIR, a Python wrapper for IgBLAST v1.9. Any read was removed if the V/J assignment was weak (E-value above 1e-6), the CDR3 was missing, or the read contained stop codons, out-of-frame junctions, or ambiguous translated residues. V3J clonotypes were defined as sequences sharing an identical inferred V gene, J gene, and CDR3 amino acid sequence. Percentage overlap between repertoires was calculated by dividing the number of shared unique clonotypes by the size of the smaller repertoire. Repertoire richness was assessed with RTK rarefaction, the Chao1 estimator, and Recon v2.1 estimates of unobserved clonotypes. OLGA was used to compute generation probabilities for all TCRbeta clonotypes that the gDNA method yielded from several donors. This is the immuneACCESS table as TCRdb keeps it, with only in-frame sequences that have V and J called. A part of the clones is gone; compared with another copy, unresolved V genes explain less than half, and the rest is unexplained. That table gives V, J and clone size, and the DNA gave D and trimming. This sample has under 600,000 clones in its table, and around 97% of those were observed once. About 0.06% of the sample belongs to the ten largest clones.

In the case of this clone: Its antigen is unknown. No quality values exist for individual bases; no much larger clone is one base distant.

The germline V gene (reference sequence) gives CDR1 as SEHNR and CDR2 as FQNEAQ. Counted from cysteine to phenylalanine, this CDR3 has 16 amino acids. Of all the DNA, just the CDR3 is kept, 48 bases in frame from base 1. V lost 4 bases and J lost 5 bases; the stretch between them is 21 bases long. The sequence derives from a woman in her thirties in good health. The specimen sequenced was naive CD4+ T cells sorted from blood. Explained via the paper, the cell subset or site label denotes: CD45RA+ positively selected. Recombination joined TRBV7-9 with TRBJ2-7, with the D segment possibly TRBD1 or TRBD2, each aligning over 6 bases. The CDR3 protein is CASSSIGRGEANEQYF. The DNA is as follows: TGTGCCAGCAGCTCCATTGGAAGGGGGGAGGCTAACGAGCAGTACTTC.